This TCR beta chain was recorded in a study of graft-versus-host responses after intestinal transplantation. About the study: Recipients had multivisceral, liver-intestinal, or isolated intestinal transplants. For approximately three years after anti-thymocyte globulin induction, all recipients took tacrolimus and steroids. The study's findings and limits: Allograft graft-versus-host to host-versus-graft clonal ratios ran high in patients with graft-donor T cell macrochimerism. In recipient marrow, GvH clones were found, and some appeared first in ileum or blood.

The V gene's germline CDR1 is MNHNS and CDR2 SASEGT. CDR3 length: 13 residues. J lost 10 bases, V lost 1 base, and 6 bases had no gene match. Worth noting for this clone: Antigen: not known.

TCRdb's copy holds only in-frame clones and misses some; the assay was immunoSEQ multiplex PCR. The sample records approximately 130,000 clones, around nine tenths being singletons. V gene TRBV6-1 combines with J gene TRBJ1-2; TRBD1 agrees at 7 bases. The source material was unstimulated CD4+ T cells sorted from spleen or lymph node cells, sampled before intestinal transplant. This TCR derives from a human donor who received an intestinal transplant. CDR3 bases: TGTGCCAGCAGTGAAGTGGGGACAGATGCCTACACCTTC. It is translated as CASSEVGTDAYTF.